Below are 24 T cell receptor beta chains sequenced from a single sample in a study of blood T cell repertoires in COVID-19. Here immunoSEQ multiplex PCR was the method, and the copy in TCRdb shows in-frame clones only, minus some. The repertoire holds 150,000 to 200,000 clones, with about 86% as singletons. Source material: peripheral blood. Receptors were obtained from a man between 50 and 59 years old with active or convalescent COVID-19.

J is TRBJ2-7 and V is TRBV5-4; D not certain. Trimming stripped 1 base from V and 4 bases from J, with 12 bases between. The CDR3 is made up of 14 amino acids. Germline V gene data show CDR1 as SGHNT and CDR2 as YYREEE (reference sequence). DNA of the CDR3: TGTGCCAGCAGCTTGATATCTGAACAATACGAGCAGTACTTC. The encoded protein is CASSLISEQYEQYF.

V gene TRBV5-1 combines with J gene TRBJ1-1; the D is unclear. The V gene's germline CDR1 is SGHRS and CDR2 YFSETQ. V lost 0 bases, J lost 4 bases, and 16 bases lay in between. CDR3 length: 16 residues. CDR3 protein: CASSLVPGIGITEAFF. CDR3 bases: TGCGCCAGCAGCTTGGTTCCGGGAATAGGAATCACTGAAGCTTTCTTT.

The CDR3 DNA reads TGCAGCGTTGAGGCCCAGCAGGGGGATGAGCAGTTCTTC. This codes for CSVEAQQGDEQFF. The chain uses TRBV29-1 and TRBJ2-1; 7 bases fit TRBD1. Germline V lookup: CDR1 SQVTM, CDR2 ANQGSEA. CDR3 length equals 13 residues. V lost 3 bases to trimming and J lost 8 bases; unmatched junction nucleotides: 7.

The V call is TRBV7-2, the J call TRBJ1-4; D unclear. The germline CDR1 and CDR2 sequences are SGHTA and FQGNSA. The V and J ends lost 1 base and 0 bases respectively, with 9 bases between them. The CDR3 runs 16 residues. In nucleotides, the CDR3 is TGTGCCAGCAGCTTAGATATCGGTGCAACTAATGAAAAACTGTTTTTT. This gives the protein CASSLDIGATNEKLFF.

This chain's CDR3 is CSAMMSDTQYF. The CDR3 DNA sequence: TGCAGTGCTATGATGAGCGATACGCAGTATTTT. The chain employs TRBV20-1 and TRBJ2-3; D is undetermined. This CDR3 contains 11 residues. The V gene lost 4 bases and the J gene lost 6 bases, with 8 bases spanning the gap. Germline V gene sequence: CDR1 DFQATT, CDR2 SNEGSKA (reference sequence).

The chain has TRBV7-9 and TRBJ2-3; TRBD2 aligns across 7 bases. The CDR3 loop spans 14 amino acids. J lost 3 bases, V lost 2 bases, and 2 bases had no gene match. Germline V gene sequence: CDR1 SEHNR, CDR2 FQNEAQ (reference sequence). CDR3 sequence (DNA): TGTGCCAGCAGCTTACCGCGGGGGACAGATACGCAGTATTTT. Its translation is CASSLPRGTDTQYF.

The chain joins TRBV10-3 to TRBJ2-5; 10 bases are a match to TRBD2. The germline gives CDR1 ENHRY, CDR2 SYGVKD. The CDR3 length is 16 residues. Trimming cost V 0 bases and J 5 bases; bases outside gene matches: 6. CDR3 nucleotides: TGTGCCATCAGTGAGTCGAAAGCGGGGGGGCAGGAGACCCAGTACTTC. Amino acid sequence: CAISESKAGGQETQYF.

The V gene is TRBV5-1, the J gene TRBJ1-1; 9 bases map to TRBD1. V lost 4 bases to trimming and J lost 1 base; unmatched junction nucleotides: 2. CDR3 size: 14 residues. Germline CDR1 is SGHRS and CDR2 is YFSETQ. CDR3 sequence reads: CASSNRGRNTEAFF. CDR3 bases: TGCGCCAGCAGCAACAGGGGGCGGAACACTGAAGCTTTCTTT.

The rearrangement uses TRBV28 and TRBJ1-2; 9 nucleotides line up with TRBD1. Germline CDR1 is MDHEN and CDR2 is SYDVKM. This CDR3 region has 14 residues. The V gene end was trimmed by 8 bases and the J gene end by 4 bases; junction bases not matched to a gene: 8. Here the CDR3 reads CASDPGQGLYGYTF. The CDR3 DNA reads as TGTGCCAGCGACCCGGGACAGGGACTCTATGGCTACACCTTC.

The CDR3 spells CASSLWTANTNYGYTF. The CDR3 bases are TGCGCCAGCAGCCTATGGACAGCTAATACTAACTATGGCTACACCTTC. J is TRBJ1-2 and V is TRBV4-3; maybe TRBD1 (6 bases). The V gene's germline CDR1 is LGHNA and CDR2 YSLEER. The CDR3 length is 16 residues. V lost 4 bases, J lost 0 bases, and 15 bases lay in between.

This rearrangement joins TRBV4-1 to TRBJ2-3; D not resolved. V lost 4 bases, J lost 0 bases, and 14 bases lay in between. Germline V gene lookup returns CDR1 MGHRA and CDR2 YSYEKL. The CDR3 length is 16 residues. CDR3 DNA: TGCGCCAGCAGCCCCCGACTTACCCTGAGCACAGATACGCAGTATTTT. The encoded protein is CASSPRLTLSTDTQYF.

This chain connects TRBV6-5 to TRBJ2-7, with 8 bases aligning to TRBD1. The germline V gene encodes CDR1 MNHEY and CDR2 SVGAGI. Losses at the gene ends were 8 bases for V and 1 base for J; bases not matched to a gene: 7. The CDR3 is 14 residues long. CDR3 residues: CASQGAVNSYEQYF. The CDR3 DNA sequence: TGTGCCAGCCAGGGGGCAGTCAATTCCTACGAGCAGTACTTC.

The J gene is TRBJ2-7, the V gene TRBV24-1; 9 bases line up with TRBD1. Trimming removed 4 bases from V and 0 bases from J; junction bases left unmatched: 6. This CDR3 has 16 residues. CDR1 KGHDR and CDR2 SFDVKD come from the germline V gene. The CDR3 bases are TGTGCCACCAGTGACGTGACAGGGGGAAGCTCCTACGAGCAGTACTTC. This gives the protein CATSDVTGGSSYEQYF.

CDR3 residues: CASSSQRSRSGYGYTF. CDR3 nucleotide sequence: TGTGCCAGTAGCAGCCAACGTAGTAGGTCAGGATATGGCTACACCTTC. The genes are TRBV19 and TRBJ1-2; D uncertain. Trimming removed 6 bases from V and 5 bases from J, with 22 bases in between. This CDR3 is built from 16 residues. Germline loops: CDR1 LNHDA, CDR2 SQIVND (reference sequence).

The chain carries TRBV5-1 and TRBJ1-2; D remains ambiguous. Germline-derived CDR1 and CDR2 are SGHRS and YFSETQ. The CDR3 is made up of 13 amino acids. V lost 0 bases to trimming and J lost 8 bases, with 11 bases between them. Written as DNA, the CDR3 is TGCGCCAGCAGCTTGGCGTCGACTAGCGGCTACACCTTC. This encodes CASSLASTSGYTF.

This chain connects TRBV30 to TRBJ1-5; D gene ambiguous. Deletions cut 3 bases from V and 1 base from J, with 10 bases between. CDR1 is GTSNPN and CDR2 is SVGIG in the germline V gene (reference sequence). The CDR3 is 14 residues long. The CDR3 DNA reads TGTGCCTGGAGCGCGGGATCGAGCAATCAGCCCCAGCATTTT. The encoded protein is CAWSAGSSNQPQHF.

The gene calls are TRBV2 and TRBJ2-3; 10 nucleotides match TRBD2. From germline, CDR1 is SNHLY and CDR2 FYNNEI. J lost 0 bases, V lost 4 bases, and 10 bases had no gene match. The CDR3 spans 18 residues. CDR3: CASSGPKREGPSTDTQYF. CDR3 coding DNA: TGTGCCAGCAGTGGTCCAAAGCGGGAGGGCCCTAGCACAGATACGCAGTATTTT. The full variable domain, completed using reference TRBV2 and TRBJ2-3, is EPEVTQTPSHQVTQMGQEVILRCVPISNHLYFYWYRQILGQKVEFLVSFYNNEISEKSEIFDDQFSVERPDGSNFTLKIRSTKLEDSAMYFCASSGPKREGPSTDTQYFGPGTRLTVL.

This chain links TRBV2 with TRBJ1-5, with D possibly TRBD1 on 6 matching bases. CDR1 is SNHLY and CDR2 is FYNNEI in the germline V gene. V gave up 2 bases and J gave up 1 base, with 12 bases separating them. The CDR3 sequence is 16 residues long. The DNA of the CDR3 is TGTGCCAGCAGTGAAAATACGGGGGGCAGCAATCAGCCCCAGCATTTT. Its translation: CASSENTGGSNQPQHF.

This clone turned up a few times. DNA of the CDR3: TGTGCCAGCAGTGAAGGATGGACAGGGCGGAACGGCTACACCTTC. It encodes CASSEGWTGRNGYTF. This chain links TRBV2 with TRBJ1-2, with 8 bases lining up with TRBD1. The CDR3 has 15 residues. Germline lookup yields CDR1 SNHLY and CDR2 FYNNEI. J gave up 8 bases and V 1 base, and 9 bases lay outside the gene matches.

The gene calls are TRBV11-2 and TRBJ2-1; D perhaps matches TRBD1 (6 bases). Looked up from germline, CDR1 is SGHAT and CDR2 is FQNNGV. Between the trimmed V and J ends, which lost 1 base and 6 bases, there was a span of 13 bases. This CDR3 comprises 15 residues. This CDR3 reads CASSLGLTGFNEQFF. In nucleotides, the CDR3 is TGTGCCAGCAGCTTAGGTCTCACAGGGTTCAATGAGCAGTTCTTC.

The J gene is TRBJ2-7, the V gene TRBV11-1, with TRBD1 identical over 8 bases. Per the germline V gene, CDR1 is SGHAT and CDR2 is FQDESV (reference sequence). The CDR3 consists of 14 residues. Losses at the gene ends were 3 bases for V and 4 bases for J; bases not matched to a gene: 5. The chain's CDR3 is CASSFWQGAYEQYF. The CDR3 region has the DNA TGTGCCAGCAGCTTTTGGCAGGGGGCATACGAGCAGTACTTC.

The chain employs TRBV11-2 and TRBJ2-1, with 7 bases that match TRBD2. V lost 3 bases, J lost 13 bases, and 9 bases stayed unmatched. Germline V CDR1 and CDR2: SGHAT, FQNNGV. The CDR3 contains 13 residues. Written as DNA, the CDR3 is TGTGCCAGCAGCTTGGGCGGGAGTGAGTCCCAGTTCTTC. This translates into CASSLGGSESQFF.

The rearrangement links TRBV30 to TRBJ1-3; 7 nucleotides line up with TRBD1. Trimming at V came to 2 bases and at J to 8 bases, leaving 6 bases not matched to a gene. The CDR3 contains 13 residues. The germline CDR1 and CDR2 sequences are GTSNPN and SVGIG (reference sequence). The CDR3 DNA sequence: TGTGCCTGGAGTAGGAGGACAGGTGACACCATATATTTT. This encodes CAWSRRTGDTIYF. The complete variable domain, with remaining parts taken from reference TRBV30 and TRBJ1-3, reads SQTIHQWPATLVQPVGSPLSLECTVEGTSNPNLYWYRQAAGRGLQLLFYSVGIGQISSEVPQNLSASRPQDRQFILSSKKLLLSDSGFYLCAWSRRTGDTIYFGEGSWLTVV.

V and J are TRBV7-6 and TRBJ2-1, with 15 bases that match TRBD2. With 0 bases clipped from V and 7 bases from J, the junction kept 13 bases outside the gene matches. Germline V gene sequence: CDR1 SGHVS, CDR2 FNYEAQ. This CDR3 comprises 20 residues. This CDR3 reads CASSLAPGLAGGQWENEQFF. CDR3 nucleotide sequence: TGTGCCAGCAGCTTAGCCCCGGGACTAGCGGGAGGCCAGTGGGAAAATGAGCAGTTCTTC.